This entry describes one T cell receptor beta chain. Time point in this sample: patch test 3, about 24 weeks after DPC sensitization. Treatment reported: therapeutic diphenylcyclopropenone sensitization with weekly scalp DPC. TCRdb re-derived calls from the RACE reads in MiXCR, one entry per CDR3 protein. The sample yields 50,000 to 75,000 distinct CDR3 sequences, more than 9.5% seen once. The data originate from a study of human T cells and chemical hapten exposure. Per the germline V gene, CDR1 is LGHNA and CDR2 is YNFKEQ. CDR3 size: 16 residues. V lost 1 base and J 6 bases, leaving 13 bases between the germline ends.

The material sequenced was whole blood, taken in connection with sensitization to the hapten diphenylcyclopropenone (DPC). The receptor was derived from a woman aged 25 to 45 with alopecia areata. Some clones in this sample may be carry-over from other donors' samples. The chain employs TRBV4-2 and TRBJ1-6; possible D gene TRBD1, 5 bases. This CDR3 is CASSQVRQGGNSPLHF. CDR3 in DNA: TGTGCCAGCAGCCAAGTCCGCCAGGGCGGTAATTCACCCCTCCACTTT.